Below, 23 T cell receptor beta chains from the same sample are listed, as sequenced in a study of neurological immune-mediated disorders. Using its own MiXCR run on the 5' RACE reads, TCRdb lists one record per CDR3 protein. The sample lists about 62,000 distinct CDR3 sequences, 3.5% to 4.5% occurring once. Source material: PBMCs. The receptors were sampled from a woman aged 50 to 60 with multiple sclerosis.

This clonotype appeared many times. The V and J genes are TRBV11-3 and TRBJ2-4, with D possibly being TRBD1 (6 bases). The CDR3 sequence is 15 residues long. Trimming cost V 3 bases and J 2 bases, with 11 bases left between them. Germline CDR1 reads SGHNT; CDR2 reads YENEEA. In DNA form, the CDR3 reads TGTGCCAGCAGCTTGGGACAAACCTCCAAAAACATTCAGTACTTC. As protein: CASSLGQTSKNIQYF.

This clonotype was observed at least ten times. The chain carries TRBV10-3 and TRBJ1-4; the match to TRBD1 covers 7 bases. This CDR3 contains 13 residues. V dropped 11 bases and J dropped 4; count of bases not matched to a gene: 7. Looked up from germline, CDR1 is ENHRY and CDR2 is SYGVKD. CDR3 protein: CAVKAGGNEKLFF. The CDR3 nucleotides are TGTGCCGTAAAGGCAGGGGGTAATGAAAAACTGTTTTTT.

This clonotype was detected ten times or more. The CDR3 DNA sequence: TGTGCCAGCAGCTTAACCTCGGGCGGGGACACTGAAGCTTTCTTT. Translated, it gives CASSLTSGGDTEAFF. The chain carries TRBV7-2 and TRBJ1-1; D gene ambiguous. V lost 2 bases to trimming and J lost 3 bases, with 13 bases between them. Germline V gives CDR1 SGHTA, CDR2 FQGNSA. The CDR3 is 15 amino acids.

This clonotype was observed at least ten times. This chain uses TRBV29-1 with TRBJ2-7; D not resolved. V lost 4 bases and J lost 1, with 8 bases in between. Germline lookup yields CDR1 SQVTM and CDR2 ANQGSEA. This CDR3 contains 12 residues. The CDR3 bases are TGCAGCGTTGTAATGAGTTCCTACGAGCAGTACTTC. Translated, it gives CSVVMSSYEQYF.

This clonotype appeared many times. The J gene is TRBJ2-3, the V gene TRBV20-1; 11 positions agree with TRBD2. J lost 6 bases, V lost 5 bases, and 16 bases had no gene match. The CDR3 totals 17 residues. Germline-derived CDR1 and CDR2 are DFQATT and SNEGSKA (reference sequence). The CDR3 loop reads CSAGLGSSGRSPDTQYF. In DNA form, the CDR3 reads TGCAGTGCTGGCCTTGGCTCTAGCGGGAGGAGTCCTGATACGCAGTATTTT.

The sample holds many counts of this clonotype. The J gene is TRBJ2-7, the V gene TRBV20-1; D tentatively fits TRBD1 or TRBD2 (5 bases each). The CDR3 sequence is 15 residues long. Germline loops: CDR1 DFQATT, CDR2 SNEGSKA (reference sequence). Trimming stripped 6 bases from V and 0 bases from J, with 18 bases between. The CDR3: CSAHSGTSPSYEQYF. DNA for the CDR3: TGCAGTGCCCACTCCGGGACGAGTCCCTCCTACGAGCAGTACTTC.

This clonotype was counted many times. The V gene is TRBV24-1, the J gene TRBJ2-3, with D possibly being TRBD1 or TRBD2 (5 bases each). This CDR3 spans 16 amino acids. V gave up 4 bases and J gave up 2 bases, with 15 bases separating them. In germline, CDR1 is KGHDR, CDR2 SFDVKD. Written as DNA, the CDR3 is TGTGCCACCAGTGAATCCGGGACGCGAGACACAGATACGCAGTATTTT. Amino acids: CATSESGTRDTDTQYF.

The rearrangement joins TRBV12-3 or TRBV12-4 to TRBJ1-1; D possibly corresponds to TRBD1 (6 bases). The V gene lost 0 bases and the J gene lost 14 bases, with 13 bases spanning the gap. This CDR3 is built from 12 residues. Here the CDR3 DNA reads TGTGCCAGCAGTTTAGCGAGGAGGGGGGGCTTCTTT. Its translation: CASSLARRGGFF.

This clonotype was detected ten times or more. This chain uses TRBV7-9 with TRBJ1-1, with D unresolved. Germline loops: CDR1 SEHNR, CDR2 FQNEAQ (reference sequence). There are 14 residues in the CDR3. V lost 0 bases and J 5 bases, leaving 10 bases between the germline ends. The CDR3 sequence is CASSLAERSTEAFF. For the CDR3, the DNA is TGTGCCAGCAGCTTAGCTGAGAGAAGTACTGAAGCTTTCTTT.

This clonotype was observed a handful of times. A much larger clone lies a single base off, so this may be a read error. This chain uses TRBV27 with TRBJ2-2; D is unclear. The V end lost 0 bases, the J end lost 0 bases, and 11 bases lay between the germline ends. Germline-derived CDR1 and CDR2 are MNHEY and SMNVEV (reference sequence). The CDR3 is 17 amino acids. The CDR3 region is CASSLSGGLTNTGELFF. In nucleotides, the CDR3 is TGTGCCAGCAGTTTATCTGGCGGATTAACGAACACCGGGGAGCTGTTTTTT.

This clonotype was seen only a few times. This chain links TRBV11-1 with TRBJ2-1, with TRBD2 as a possible D gene (6 bases). The CDR3 runs to 16 residues. Germline loops: CDR1 SGHAT, CDR2 FQDESV (reference sequence). Trimming removed 5 bases at V and 6 bases at J, with 20 bases between. The CDR3 sequence is CASSARTRTTFNEQFF. Written as DNA, the CDR3 is TGTGCCAGCAGCGCGCGTACGAGGACTACCTTCAATGAGCAGTTCTTC.

This clonotype was counted at least ten times. This chain uses TRBV3-1 with TRBJ1-4, with a weak D call TRBD1 (5 bases). Looked up from germline, CDR1 is LGHDT and CDR2 is YNNKEL (reference sequence). The CDR3 runs to 12 residues. Trimming left V 8 bases short and J 3 bases short, with 7 bases between. The CDR3 sequence: CASEGSNEKLFF. In nucleotides, the CDR3 is TGTGCCAGCGAGGGGTCTAATGAAAAACTGTTTTTT.

This clonotype was picked up many times. The chain couples TRBV7-8 to TRBJ2-1, with 16 bases matching TRBD2. The ends lost 4 bases at V and 8 bases at J; junction bases unmatched: 8. The germline V gene encodes CDR1 SGHVS and CDR2 FQNEAQ. The CDR3 contains 17 residues. The CDR3 DNA reads as TGTGCCAGCAGCTCAGGGACTAGCGGGAGGGCCGGGGATGAGCAGTTCTTC. Its protein is CASSSGTSGRAGDEQFF.

This clonotype was observed many times. The rearrangement uses TRBV5-1 and TRBJ2-6; D could derive from TRBD1 or TRBD2 (5 bases each). This CDR3 region has 17 residues. The germline gives CDR1 SGHRS, CDR2 YFSETQ. Trimming took off 4 bases at V and 0 bases at J, with 14 bases between the two ends. The CDR3 reads CASSPRDRFSGANVLTF. The CDR3 nucleotides read TGCGCCAGCAGCCCACGGGACCGCTTCTCTGGGGCCAACGTCCTGACTTTC.

This clonotype was seen many times. The chain carries TRBV7-2 and TRBJ2-5, with D perhaps TRBD2 (6 bases). Germline CDR1 SGHTA, CDR2 FQGNSA. The V and J ends lost 5 bases and 5 bases respectively, with 15 bases between them. The CDR3 runs 14 residues. CDR3 sequence reads: CASSPVGTGETQYF. In DNA form, the CDR3 reads TGTGCCAGCAGCCCCGTAGGGACTGGGGAGACCCAGTACTTC.

Ten or more counts support this clonotype. This rearrangement joins TRBV7-2 to TRBJ1-1; no reliable D call. Trimming removed 5 bases at V and 2 bases at J, with 12 bases between. This CDR3 comprises 14 residues. CDR1 SGHTA and CDR2 FQGNSA come from the germline V gene. The CDR3 bases are TGTGCCAGCAGCCCCCCAGACGCTAACACTGAAGCTTTCTTT. Encoded protein: CASSPPDANTEAFF.

This clonotype was found many times. The rearrangement uses TRBV9 and TRBJ1-2; TRBD1 might be the D (6 bases). Trimming left V 4 bases short and J 4 bases short, with 14 bases between. This CDR3 has 14 amino acids. The germline V gene has CDR1 SGDLS and CDR2 YYNGEE. As DNA, the CDR3 is TGTGCCAGCAGCCCGGGGGCGGACATCTATGGCTACACCTTC. It is translated as CASSPGADIYGYTF.

This clonotype came up many times. V and J are TRBV20-1 and TRBJ2-3, with TRBD2 matching 8 bases. The V and J ends lost 4 bases and 4 bases, in that order; junction bases with no gene match: 4. The CDR3 length is 13 residues. Germline CDR1 DFQATT, CDR2 SNEGSKA (reference sequence). The DNA of the CDR3 is TGCAGTGCTACCACACTAGCGGCAGATACGCAGTATTTT. Its protein is CSATTLAADTQYF.

This clonotype was counted many times. The CDR3 region has the DNA TGTGCCAGCAGCTTAAACAATGGCTATGGCTACACCTTC. Protein product: CASSLNNGYGYTF. The chain carries TRBV7-2 and TRBJ1-2; D uncertain. In germline, CDR1 is SGHTA, CDR2 FQGNSA. CDR3 length: 13 amino acids. V was clipped by 2 bases and J by 4 bases, with 8 bases between them.

This clonotype came up many times. The chain recombines TRBV7-2 with TRBJ2-1; weak D call: TRBD2 (5 bases). This CDR3 has 15 residues. The germline gives CDR1 SGHTA, CDR2 FQGNSA. V lost 5 bases to trimming and J lost 6 bases, with 17 bases between them. The DNA of the CDR3 is TGTGCCAGCAGCATAAACAGCGGAACCCTCAATGAGCAGTTCTTC. Protein product: CASSINSGTLNEQFF.

This clonotype occurred many times. The V call is TRBV10-3, the J call TRBJ1-2; D is ambiguous. Trimming stripped 4 bases from V and 6 bases from J, with 15 bases between. CDR3 length equals 14 residues. Germline CDR1 and CDR2: ENHRY and SYGVKD. The CDR3 DNA sequence: TGTGCCATCAGTGGAGAGACTCGCGGGAATGGCTACACCTTC. This encodes CAISGETRGNGYTF.

The table lists this clonotype with many counts. This sequence joins TRBV5-1 and TRBJ2-1; 9 bases match TRBD2. Germline V gives CDR1 SGHRS, CDR2 YFSETQ. The J segment lost 1 base and the V segment lost 4 bases, leaving 9 bases of the junction unmatched. The CDR3 spans 17 residues. CDR3 nucleotides: TGCGCCAGCAGCAAACAGACTAGCGGTAATTCCTACAATGAGCAGTTCTTC. Residues: CASSKQTSGNSYNEQFF.

This clonotype appeared many times. The chain uses TRBV24-1 and TRBJ2-7, with D perhaps TRBD1 (6 bases). Trimming pared 9 bases from V and 1 base from J, leaving 12 bases between. This CDR3 is built from 13 residues. CDR1 is KGHDR, CDR2 SFDVKD, per germline. The CDR3 loop reads CATSGENSYEQYF. In nucleotides, the CDR3 is TGTGCCACCTCAGGGGAGAATTCCTACGAGCAGTACTTC.